A single sample is the source of the 15 T cell receptor beta chains below, sequenced in a study of shared T cell receptors in the human thymus. Generated by immunoSEQ multiplex PCR, the TCRdb table keeps only in-frame clones and is missing some. The data hold 450,000 to 650,000 clones, with approximately 80% observed a single time. A further study also used this sample, focusing on human thymus T cells.

The sequenced sample was thymocytes. The receptors were gathered from a boy in the first two years of life with a congenital heart defect.

This sequence joins TRBV27 and TRBJ2-7; perhaps TRBD1 as D (5 bases). Germline V gene sequence: CDR1 MNHEY, CDR2 SMNVEV (reference sequence). The CDR3 has 14 amino acids. Trimming cost V 5 bases and J 4 bases, with 15 bases left between them. For the CDR3, the DNA is TGTGCCAGCAGTCGTTCGGCAGGGTGGTACGAGCAGTACTTC. Amino acid sequence: CASSRSAGWYEQYF.

This clone is a singleton in its sample. This chain links TRBV18 with TRBJ2-1; D not certain. Germline loops: CDR1 KGHSH, CDR2 LQKENI. V lost 2 bases and J lost 7, with 21 bases in between. This CDR3 has 17 amino acids. The CDR3 region is CASSPSALEYGWNEQFF. The CDR3 nucleotides read TGTGCCAGCTCACCATCAGCCTTGGAGTACGGCTGGAATGAGCAGTTCTTC.

V is TRBV25-1 and J is TRBJ2-3, with 11 bases lining up with TRBD2. V lost 5 bases to trimming and J lost 4 bases; unmatched junction nucleotides: 8. The germline V gene encodes CDR1 MGHDK and CDR2 SYGVNS. The CDR3 runs 16 residues. CDR3 in amino acids: CASSLTGLAVADTQYF. The CDR3 DNA reads as TGTGCCAGCAGTTTAACGGGACTAGCGGTCGCAGATACGCAGTATTTT.

The rearrangement uses TRBV7-8 and TRBJ1-3; D is undetermined. Germline V CDR1 and CDR2: SGHVS, FQNEAQ. The CDR3 totals 17 residues. Trimming shortened V by 1 base and J by 4 bases, and 17 bases separated the two germline ends. CDR3 DNA sequence: TGTGCCAGCAGCTTAGTACCTACCGCTTTGATGGGAAACACCATATATTTT. Translated: CASSLVPTALMGNTIYF.

The chain is built from TRBV6-1 and TRBJ2-7, with 8 nucleotides matching TRBD2. The CDR3 has 13 residues. Germline values: CDR1 MNHNS, CDR2 SASEGT. The V segment lost 8 bases and the J segment 2 bases; nucleotides outside the gene matches: 5. The CDR3 sequence: CASFLGGAYEQYF. In DNA, the CDR3 is TGTGCCAGCTTCCTCGGGGGGGCCTACGAGCAGTACTTC.

The chain carries TRBV6-4 and TRBJ2-1; D is possibly TRBD1 (6 bases). The CDR3 is 14 amino acids. Germline V lookup: CDR1 MRHNA, CDR2 SNTAGT. Trimming pared 3 bases from V and 10 bases from J, leaving 16 bases between. The CDR3, as DNA: TGTGCCAGCAGTGATTTCAGGGGCAATCGGGAGCAGTTCTTC. Protein sequence: CASSDFRGNREQFF.

The chain employs TRBV5-1 and TRBJ2-7, with TRBD1 matching over 7 bases. From germline, CDR1 is SGHRS and CDR2 YFSETQ. CDR3 size: 13 residues. The J segment lost 6 bases and the V segment lost 0 bases, leaving 3 bases of the junction unmatched. The CDR3 sequence is CASSLERGPEQYF. For the CDR3, the DNA is TGCGCCAGCAGCTTGGAAAGGGGGCCCGAGCAGTACTTC.

The gene calls are TRBV11-1 and TRBJ2-3; TRBD2 matches 11 bases. CDR1 and CDR2 (germline): SGHAT, FQDESV (reference sequence). This CDR3 is 14 amino acids long. V gave up 6 bases and J gave up 2 bases; unmatched junction bases: 1. This CDR3 reads CASRGLADTDTQYF. For the CDR3, the DNA is TGTGCCAGCAGGGGACTAGCGGACACAGATACGCAGTATTTT. Using reference TRBV11-1 and TRBJ2-3 for the parts outside the CDR3, the full variable domain is EAEVAQSPRYKITEKSQAVAFWCDPISGHATLYWYRQILGQGPELLVQFQDESVVDDSQLPKDRFSAERLKGVDSTLKIQPAELGDSAMYLCASRGLADTDTQYFGPGTRLTVL.

The chain employs TRBV27 and TRBJ1-1; a weak D match, TRBD1 (5 bases). The germline V gene has CDR1 MNHEY and CDR2 SMNVEV (reference sequence). The CDR3 covers 14 residues. With 6 bases removed from V and 7 bases from J, the gap between germline ends came to 18 bases. The CDR3 reads CASSPGRGGGEAFF. The CDR3 nucleotides are TGTGCCAGCAGCCCCGGGAGGGGAGGAGGTGAAGCTTTCTTT.

This sequence joins TRBV15 and TRBJ2-5; 7 positions match TRBD1. Germline CDR1 LNHNV, CDR2 YYDKDF (reference sequence). The CDR3 runs to 16 residues. V trimming: 0 bases; J trimming: 2 bases; junction bases outside the gene matches: 6. DNA for the CDR3: TGTGCCACCAGCAGAGATCCGGGACAGCTGCAAGAGACCCAGTACTTC. Translation: CATSRDPGQLQETQYF.

The rearrangement uses TRBV5-1 and TRBJ1-1; TRBD1 matches at 8 bases. The CDR3 has 17 amino acids. V was pared by 2 bases and J by 2 bases, with 11 bases of the junction left unmatched. Germline CDR1 and CDR2: SGHRS and YFSETQ. The CDR3 DNA reads TGCGCCAGCAGCTTATTCGGAGGACAGGGAGGAAACACTGAAGCTTTCTTT. Amino acid sequence: CASSLFGGQGGNTEAFF.

The chain uses TRBV4-3 and TRBJ2-7; the D gene is possibly TRBD2 (7 bases). Trimming removed 3 bases at V and 2 bases at J, with 14 bases between. Germline-derived CDR1 and CDR2 are LGHNA and YSLEER. This CDR3 has 15 amino acids. The DNA for the CDR3 is TGCGCCAGCAGCCATGAGGGGGGGTCCACCTACGAGCAGTACTTC. Its protein product is CASSHEGGSTYEQYF.

The J gene is TRBJ1-1, the V gene TRBV21-1; no check of the table's D call, TRBD1, against the DNA was made. TRBV21-1 constitutes a pseudogene. The CDR3 has 17 residues. CDR3 sequence: CASSKGRTGPFGTEAFF. The CDR3 DNA reads TGTGCCAGCAGCAAAGGAAGGACAGGGCCCTTTGGGACTGAAGCTTTCTTT.

The chain combines TRBV4-1 with TRBJ2-1, with no clear D. V was cut by 0 bases and J by 6 bases, with 15 bases left in between. CDR3 size: 16 residues. The germline CDR1 and CDR2 sequences are MGHRA and YSYEKL. For the CDR3, the DNA is TGCGCCAGCAGCCAAGATAACGAGAGATCCGGCAATGAGCAGTTCTTC. Translated: CASSQDNERSGNEQFF.

The V and J genes are TRBV5-8 and TRBJ2-1; 8 bases align to TRBD2. V shed 1 base and J 8 bases; nucleotides not matched to a gene: 5. The CDR3 runs 14 residues. Germline assignment: CDR1 SGHTS and CDR2 YDEGEE. The CDR3 nucleotides read TGTGCCAGCAGCTTGCCAGCGGGAGTTTATGAGCAGTTCTTC. Translated: CASSLPAGVYEQFF.